This TCR beta chain appears in the sequencing data of a study of regulatory T cells in long-lasting Graves disease. Time point in this sample: persistent/refractory GD, antithyroid drugs over 5 years with positive TRAb. PBMCs were the source of the RNA used for TCR sequencing. The germline V gene encodes CDR1 SNHLY and CDR2 FYNNEI. With V trimmed by 5 bases and J by 7 bases, 6 bases remained unmatched. The CDR3 is made up of 14 amino acids. Investigators prepared the TCR beta libraries by applying iRepertoire HTBI primers and Arm-PCR of CDR3 regions. TCRdb reanalysed the multiplex PCR reads using MiXCR and keeps one entry per CDR3 protein. The table lists about 660,000 distinct CDR3 sequences, approximately 31% of them singletons.

This sequence joins TRBV2 and TRBJ1-5; 9 positions agree with TRBD1. Specimen: peripheral blood mononuclear cells (PBMCs), collected when the disease was refractory, from a patient treated with antithyroid drugs. The TCR was taken from a female donor with Graves disease. CDR3 in amino acids: CASSTGQGPQPQHF. The DNA for the CDR3 is TGTGCCAGCAGTACCGGACAGGGGCCGCAGCCCCAGCATTTT.